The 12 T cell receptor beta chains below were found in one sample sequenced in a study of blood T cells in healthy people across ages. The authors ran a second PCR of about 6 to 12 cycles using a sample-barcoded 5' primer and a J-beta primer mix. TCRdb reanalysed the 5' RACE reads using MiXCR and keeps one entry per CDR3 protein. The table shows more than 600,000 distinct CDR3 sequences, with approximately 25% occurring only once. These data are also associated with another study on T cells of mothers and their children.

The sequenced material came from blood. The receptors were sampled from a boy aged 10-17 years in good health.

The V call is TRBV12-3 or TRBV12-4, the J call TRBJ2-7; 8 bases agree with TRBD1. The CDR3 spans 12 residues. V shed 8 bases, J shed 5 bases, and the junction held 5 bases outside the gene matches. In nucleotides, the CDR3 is TGTGCCAGCCCGGCAGGGGGCGACGAGCAGTACTTC. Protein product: CASPAGGDEQYF.

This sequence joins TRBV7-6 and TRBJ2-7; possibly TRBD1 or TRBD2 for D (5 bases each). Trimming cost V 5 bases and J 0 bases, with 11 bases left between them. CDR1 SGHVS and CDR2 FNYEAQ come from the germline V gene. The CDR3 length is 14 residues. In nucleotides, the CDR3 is TGTGCCAGCAGCGAGGGACGGAACTCCTACGAGCAGTACTTC. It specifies CASSEGRNSYEQYF.

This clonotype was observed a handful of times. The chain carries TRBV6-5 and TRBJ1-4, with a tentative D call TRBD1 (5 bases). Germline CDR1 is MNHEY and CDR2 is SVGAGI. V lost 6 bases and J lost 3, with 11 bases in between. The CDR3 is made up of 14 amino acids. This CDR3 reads CASRKGIANEKLFF. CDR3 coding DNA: TGTGCCAGCAGGAAGGGGATAGCTAATGAAAAACTGTTTTTT.

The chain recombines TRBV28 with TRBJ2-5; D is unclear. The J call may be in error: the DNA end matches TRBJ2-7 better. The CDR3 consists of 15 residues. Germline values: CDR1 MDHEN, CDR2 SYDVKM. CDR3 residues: CASSLVGEPPYEQYF. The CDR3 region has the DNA TGTGCCAGCAGTTTGGTAGGAGAACCCCCCTACGAGCAGTACTTC.

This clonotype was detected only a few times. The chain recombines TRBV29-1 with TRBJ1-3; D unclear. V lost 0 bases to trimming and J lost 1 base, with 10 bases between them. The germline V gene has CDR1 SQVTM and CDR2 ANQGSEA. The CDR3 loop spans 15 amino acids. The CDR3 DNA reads TGCAGCGTTGAAGATCGTGGAGGGTCTGGAAACACCATATATTTT. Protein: CSVEDRGGSGNTIYF.

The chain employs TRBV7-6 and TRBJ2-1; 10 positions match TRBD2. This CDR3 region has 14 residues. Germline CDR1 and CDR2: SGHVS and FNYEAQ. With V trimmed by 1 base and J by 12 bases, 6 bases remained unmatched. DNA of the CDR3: TGTGCCAGCAGCTTAGGGCCTAGCGGGAGAGGGCAGTTCTTC. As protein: CASSLGPSGRGQFF.

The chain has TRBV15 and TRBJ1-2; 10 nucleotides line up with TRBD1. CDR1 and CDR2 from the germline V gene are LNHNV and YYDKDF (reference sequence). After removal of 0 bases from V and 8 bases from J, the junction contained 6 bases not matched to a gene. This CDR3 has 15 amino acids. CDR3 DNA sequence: TGTGCCACCAGCAGAGATCAGACAGGGGGCCGGGGCTACACCTTC. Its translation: CATSRDQTGGRGYTF.

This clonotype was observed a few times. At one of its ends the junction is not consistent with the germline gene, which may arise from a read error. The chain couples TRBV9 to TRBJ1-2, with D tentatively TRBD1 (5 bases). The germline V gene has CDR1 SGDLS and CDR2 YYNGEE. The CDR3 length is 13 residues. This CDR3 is CASSVDIGYGYTF. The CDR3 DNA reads TGTGCCAGCAGCGTGGACATCGGCTATGGTTACACCTTC.

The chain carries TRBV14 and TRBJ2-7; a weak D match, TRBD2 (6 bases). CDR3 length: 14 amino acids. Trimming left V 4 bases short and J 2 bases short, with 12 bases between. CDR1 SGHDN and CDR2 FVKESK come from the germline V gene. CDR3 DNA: TGTGCCAGCAGCCCGGAGGGTATCACCTACGAGCAGTACTTC. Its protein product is CASSPEGITYEQYF.

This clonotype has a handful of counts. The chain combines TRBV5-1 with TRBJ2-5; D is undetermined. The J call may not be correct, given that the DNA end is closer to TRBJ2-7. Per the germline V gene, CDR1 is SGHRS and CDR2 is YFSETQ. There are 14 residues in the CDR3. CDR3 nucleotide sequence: TGCGCCAGCAGTCCGGAAGTCTCATACGGCGAGCAGTACTTC. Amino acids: CASSPEVSYGEQYF.

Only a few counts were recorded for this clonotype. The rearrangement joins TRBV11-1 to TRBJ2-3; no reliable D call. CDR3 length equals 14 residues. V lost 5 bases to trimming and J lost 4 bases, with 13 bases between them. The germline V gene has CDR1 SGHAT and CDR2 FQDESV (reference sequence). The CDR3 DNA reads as TGTGCCAGCAGCCTCCTACGGTCCCCAGATACGCAGTATTTT. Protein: CASSLLRSPDTQYF.

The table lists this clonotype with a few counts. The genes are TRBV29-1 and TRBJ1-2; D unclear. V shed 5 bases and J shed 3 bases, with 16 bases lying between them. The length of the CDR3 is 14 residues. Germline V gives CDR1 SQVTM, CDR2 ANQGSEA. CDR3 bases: TGCAGCGTTCCGACGGGATTCACGGACTATGGCTACACCTTC. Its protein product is CSVPTGFTDYGYTF.